This record looks at one T cell receptor beta chain sequence and its context. The germline CDR1 and CDR2 sequences are SGHRS and YFSETQ. V was shortened by 3 bases and J by 4 bases, with 13 bases between the two germline ends. CDR3 size: 14 residues. CD4+ cells of the naive, central memory, regulatory and stem cell-like memory types were sorted via CD45RO/CCR7/CD25/CD127/CD95/CD27. The record originates from a study of beta chain features in type 1 diabetes. The investigators reverse transcribed all of the isolated RNA, so they sequenced expressed TCRB transcripts. The method was immunoSEQ multiplex PCR; TCRdb's version includes in-frame clones alone and lacks a portion of them. The repertoire holds 850,000 to 900,000 clones, around a sixth seen once, with 0.02% to 0.025% in the top ten.

The chain combines TRBV5-1 with TRBJ2-5, with D maybe TRBD2 (6 bases). What was sequenced was naive CD4+ T cells from blood. This clonotype was obtained from a woman in her late teens or twenties in good health. CDR3 in amino acids: CASSSSSARETQYF. Here the CDR3 DNA reads TGCGCCAGCAGCTCGTCTAGCGCCCGAGAGACCCAGTACTTC. The full variable domain, completed using reference TRBV5-1 and TRBJ2-5, is KAGVTQTPRYLIKTRGQQVTLSCSPISGHRSVSWYQQTPGQGLQFLFEYFSETQRNKGNFPGRFSGRQFSNSRSEMNVSTLELGDSALYLCASSSSSARETQYFGPGTRLLVL.